This T cell receptor beta chain was recorded in a study of T cell responses to AZD1222 COVID-19 vaccine (dated by TCRdb to about 2021). In terms of the full investigation: AZD1222 recipients whose second dose came at about 4 weeks and those whose second dose came at about 12 weeks were combined into one group, since spike-specific TCR depth and breadth did not differ between the two schedules. TCR sequencing was performed for roughly 250 trial participants, of whom about 200 were given two doses of AZD1222 and around 25 were given two doses of MenACWY control vaccine. Enrollment into the trials was organized by age into subgroups of 18-55, 56-69 and 70-plus years, and those subgroups contained approximately 160, 26 and 62 TCR-sequenced participants, respectively.

The CDR3 regions of human TCRbeta chains were analyzed by immunosequencing. The study's own analysis went as follows. TCRs in the repertoires were matched against a reference library of SARS-CoV-2-specific TCRs that had been generated with the MIRA antigen-specificity platform. Breadth meant the fraction of unique TCRs that were SARS-CoV-2-associated, whereas depth meant the fraction of total T cells that were SARS-CoV-2-associated. Using the MIRA data, every spike-specific TCR was mapped to the spike region that the TCR reacted to and assigned to either a CD4 or a CD8 class. Log10-transformed breadth and depth values were compared by one-way ANOVA with Sidak's multiple comparisons tests. TCRdb took over this immuneACCESS table, retaining in-frame rearrangements with V and J assigned. Such tables are incomplete; in checked studies, under half of the missing clones stem from an unresolved V gene, and the remainder is unexplained. V and J calls and clone size are copied from that table; D and trimming were computed from the DNA. A total of about 83,000 clones appear in this sample, roughly 83% of them only once. The leading ten clones occupy about 8.7% of the sample.

The sample's time point label, in plain terms: baseline before first vaccination. Vaccinee samples were obtained from the UK trials COV001 and COV002, which included a single-blind randomized controlled phase 2/3 trial of AZD1222 (ChAdOx1 nCoV-19) in healthy adults. Trial participant PBMC samples were collected at day 0 and day 28 after the second dose for TCRbeta chain sequencing. A note on this clone: This clone's antigen is unknown. No much larger clonotype is one base removed from it; base qualities were not supplied.

Here is what the overall study found, with its caveats: Reportedly, close to half of the unique spike-specific TCRs recognized epitopes lying outside the regions that are mutated in the B.1.351 and B.1.1.7 variants. A significant rise in spike-specific TCR breadth and depth was observed after two AZD1222 doses relative to day 0 and relative to MenACWY recipients. The 56-69-year group was small, and its depth increase did not reach significance, likely because of low power. The whole spike protein was spanned by vaccine-associated CD4 TCRs, and dominant responses were seen in regions 160-218 and 743-854. Conclusions about previously exposed vaccinees are limited because only five to seven AZD1222 recipients were SARS-CoV-2 seropositive at baseline. Because no day 14 peak-response samples were available, the repertoires could be characterized only after the peak T cell response. Most participants were white British and females outnumbered males, and the authors suggested that clonal diversity may have been underestimated.

Via the germline V gene, CDR1 is MGHDK and CDR2 SYGVNS. Including the terminal cysteine and phenylalanine, the CDR3 comprises 14 residues. This entry keeps only the CDR3 DNA: 42 bases, framed from base 1. Deletion took 1 base off V and 4 bases off J, with a span of 10 bases between the germline ends. The rearrangement combines TRBV25-1 with TRBJ1-2, with TRBD1 as a weak D call on 5 bases. The TCR was taken from an adult in good health. The material was peripheral blood, obtained on day 0 of AZD1222 vaccination. The CDR3 in this case is CASSESLGVYGYTF. In nucleotides, the sequence is TGTGCCAGCAGTGAATCGCTAGGGGTCTATGGCTACACCTTC.